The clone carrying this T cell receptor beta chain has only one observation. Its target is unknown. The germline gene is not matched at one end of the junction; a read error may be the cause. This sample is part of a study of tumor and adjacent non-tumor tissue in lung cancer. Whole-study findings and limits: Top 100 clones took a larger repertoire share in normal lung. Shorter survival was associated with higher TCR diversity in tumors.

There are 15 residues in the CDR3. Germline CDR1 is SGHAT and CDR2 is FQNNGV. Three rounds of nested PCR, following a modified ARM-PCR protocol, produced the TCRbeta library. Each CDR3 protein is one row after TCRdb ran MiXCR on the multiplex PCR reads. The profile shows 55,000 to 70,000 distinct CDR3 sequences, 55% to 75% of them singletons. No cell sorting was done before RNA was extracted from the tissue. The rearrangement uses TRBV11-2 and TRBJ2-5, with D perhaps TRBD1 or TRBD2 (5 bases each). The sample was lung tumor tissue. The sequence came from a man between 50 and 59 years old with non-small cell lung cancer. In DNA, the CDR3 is TGCGCCAGCAGCTCCCACGGGGACGGCCAAGAGACCCAGTGCTTC. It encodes CASSSHGDGQETQCF.